Here is one T cell receptor beta chain with its context. Methods used by the authors: Using reference gene primer amplification, nucleated cell counts were estimated. Only in-frame clones appear in the TCRdb table, and some are missing; sequencing was by immunoSEQ multiplex PCR. V and J calls and clone size are as listed in that table; D and trimming were resolved from the DNA. The sample yields around 250,000 clones, roughly 86% seen once. This CDR3 has 16 residues. The V gene end was trimmed by 5 bases and the J gene end by 5 bases; junction bases not matched to a gene: 9. Per germline, CDR1 SGDLS and CDR2 YYNGEE. The entry originates in a study of blood T cell repertoires in COVID-19. Study-wide background: Sites in the United States, Italy and Spain provided acute and convalescent COVID-19 samples. T cells, B-cell-depleted T cells, or PBMCs provided the cDNA or gDNA that served as material.

The specimen was peripheral blood. The clonotype was recovered from a man aged 40-49 years with active or convalescent COVID-19. The chain is built from TRBV9 and TRBJ2-7; TRBD2 agrees at 14 bases. This CDR3 is CASSSGGLAGVHEQYF. The CDR3 region has the DNA TGTGCCAGCAGTTCTGGGGGACTAGCGGGAGTCCACGAGCAGTACTTC.